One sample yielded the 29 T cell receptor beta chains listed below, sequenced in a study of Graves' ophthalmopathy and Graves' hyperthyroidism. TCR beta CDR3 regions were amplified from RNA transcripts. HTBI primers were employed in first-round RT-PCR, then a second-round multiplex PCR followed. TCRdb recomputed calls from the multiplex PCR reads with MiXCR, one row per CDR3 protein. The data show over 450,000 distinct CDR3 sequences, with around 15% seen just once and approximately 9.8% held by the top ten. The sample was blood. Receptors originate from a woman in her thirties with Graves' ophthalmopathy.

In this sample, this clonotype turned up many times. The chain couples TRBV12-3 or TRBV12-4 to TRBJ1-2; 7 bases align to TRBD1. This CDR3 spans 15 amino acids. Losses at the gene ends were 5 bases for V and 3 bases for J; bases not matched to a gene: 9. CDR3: CASSPPGQRYYGYTF. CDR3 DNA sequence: TGTGCCAGCAGTCCTCCGGGACAGCGGTACTATGGCTACACCTTC.

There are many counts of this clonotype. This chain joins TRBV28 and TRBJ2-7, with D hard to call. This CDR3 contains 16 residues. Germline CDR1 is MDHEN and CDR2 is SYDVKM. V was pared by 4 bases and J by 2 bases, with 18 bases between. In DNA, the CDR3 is TGTGCCAGCAGTTCACTATCCCGGACGGTCCCCTACGAGCAGTACTTC. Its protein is CASSSLSRTVPYEQYF.

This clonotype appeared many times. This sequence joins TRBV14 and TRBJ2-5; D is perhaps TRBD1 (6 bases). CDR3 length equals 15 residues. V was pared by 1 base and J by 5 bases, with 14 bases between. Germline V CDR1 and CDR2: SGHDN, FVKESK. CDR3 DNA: TGTGCCAGCAGCCAAGGCAGCAGGGGATCGGAGACCCAGTACTTC. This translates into CASSQGSRGSETQYF. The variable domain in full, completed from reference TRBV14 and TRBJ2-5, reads EAGVTQFPSHSVIEKGQTVTLRCDPISGHDNLYWYRRVMGKEIKFLLHFVKESKQDESGMPNNRFLAERTGGTYSTLKVQPAELEDSGVYFCASSQGSRGSETQYFGPGTRLLVL.

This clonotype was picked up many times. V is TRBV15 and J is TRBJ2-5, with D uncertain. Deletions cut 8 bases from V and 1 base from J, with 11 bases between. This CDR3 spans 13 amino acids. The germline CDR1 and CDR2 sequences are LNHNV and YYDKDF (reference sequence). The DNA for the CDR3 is TGTGCCACCTCCCGAGGCCTCCAAGAGACCCAGTACTTC. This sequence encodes CATSRGLQETQYF.

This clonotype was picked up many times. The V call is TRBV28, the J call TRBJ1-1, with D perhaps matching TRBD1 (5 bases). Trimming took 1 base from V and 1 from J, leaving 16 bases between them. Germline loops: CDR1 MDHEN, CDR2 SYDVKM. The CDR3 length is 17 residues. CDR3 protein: CASSLLSRVATNTEAFF. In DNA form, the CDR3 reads TGTGCCAGCAGTTTATTATCCAGGGTCGCCACGAACACTGAAGCTTTCTTT.

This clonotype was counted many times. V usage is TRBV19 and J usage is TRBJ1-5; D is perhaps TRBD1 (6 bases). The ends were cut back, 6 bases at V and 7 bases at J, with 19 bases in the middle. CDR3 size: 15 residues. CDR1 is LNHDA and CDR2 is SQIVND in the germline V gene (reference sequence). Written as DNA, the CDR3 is TGTGCCAGTAGCCCTTTACAGGGAGGAGGGCAGCCCCAGCATTTT. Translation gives CASSPLQGGGQPQHF. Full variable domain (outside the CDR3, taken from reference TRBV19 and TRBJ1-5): DGGITQSPKYLFRKEGQNVTLSCEQNLNHDAMYWYRQDPGQGLRLIYYSQIVNDFQKGDIAEGYSVSREKKESFPLTVTSAQKNPTAFYLCASSPLQGGGQPQHFGDGTRLSIL.

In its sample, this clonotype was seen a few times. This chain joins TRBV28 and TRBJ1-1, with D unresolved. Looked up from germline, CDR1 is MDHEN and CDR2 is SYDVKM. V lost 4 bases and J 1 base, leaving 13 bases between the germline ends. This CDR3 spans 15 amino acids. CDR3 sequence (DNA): TGTGCCAGCAGTTCGCATGGATATCCGAACACTGAAGCTTTCTTT. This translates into CASSSHGYPNTEAFF.

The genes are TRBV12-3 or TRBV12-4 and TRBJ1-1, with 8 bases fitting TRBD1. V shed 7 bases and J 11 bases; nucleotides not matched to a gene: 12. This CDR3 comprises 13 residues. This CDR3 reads CASNPGTGSSAFF. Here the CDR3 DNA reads TGTGCCAGCAATCCGGGGACAGGCTCGAGCGCTTTCTTT.

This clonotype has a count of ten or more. CDR3 coding DNA: TGTGCCAGCAGTTCCCCACGGGGGGCTATCGGGTACGAGCAGTACTTC. Translating gives CASSSPRGAIGYEQYF. The chain has TRBV27 and TRBJ2-7; TRBD2 is a possible D gene (7 bases). The germline V gene has CDR1 MNHEY and CDR2 SMNVEV (reference sequence). The germline V and J ends were trimmed by 4 bases and 4 bases, with 20 bases remaining between them. CDR3 size: 16 residues.

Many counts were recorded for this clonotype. The CDR3 region is CAWALSYEQYF. The CDR3 DNA is TGTGCCTGGGCCCTCTCCTACGAGCAGTACTTC. The J gene is TRBJ2-7, the V gene TRBV30; D ambiguous. Trimming cost V 5 bases and J 0 bases, with 5 bases left between them. The CDR3 loop spans 11 amino acids. The germline gives CDR1 GTSNPN, CDR2 SVGIG (reference sequence).

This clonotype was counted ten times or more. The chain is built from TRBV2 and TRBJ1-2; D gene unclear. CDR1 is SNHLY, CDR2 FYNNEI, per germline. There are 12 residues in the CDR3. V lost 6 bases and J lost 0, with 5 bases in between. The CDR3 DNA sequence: TGTGCCAGCAGCAAAGCTAACTATGGCTACACCTTC. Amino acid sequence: CASSKANYGYTF.

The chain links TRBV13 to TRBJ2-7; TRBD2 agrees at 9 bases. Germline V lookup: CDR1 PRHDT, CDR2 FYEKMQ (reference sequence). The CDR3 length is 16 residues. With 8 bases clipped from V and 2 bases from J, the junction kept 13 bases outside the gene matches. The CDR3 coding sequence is TGTGCCAGCGGCGGCGGTGCGGGAGGGAGGGCCTACGAGCAGTACGTC. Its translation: CASGGGAGGRAYEQYV.

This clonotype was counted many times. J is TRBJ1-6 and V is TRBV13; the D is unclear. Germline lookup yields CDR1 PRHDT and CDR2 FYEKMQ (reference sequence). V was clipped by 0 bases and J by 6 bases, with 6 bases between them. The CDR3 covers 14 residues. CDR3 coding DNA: TGTGCCAGCAGCTTAGGGCACTCTAATTCACCCCTCCACTTT. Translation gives CASSLGHSNSPLHF. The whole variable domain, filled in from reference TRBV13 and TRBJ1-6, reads AAGVIQSPRHLIKEKRETATLKCYPIPRHDTVYWYQQGPGQDPQFLISFYEKMQSDKGSIPDRFSAQQFSDYHSELNMSSLELGDSALYFCASSLGHSNSPLHFGNGTRLTVT.

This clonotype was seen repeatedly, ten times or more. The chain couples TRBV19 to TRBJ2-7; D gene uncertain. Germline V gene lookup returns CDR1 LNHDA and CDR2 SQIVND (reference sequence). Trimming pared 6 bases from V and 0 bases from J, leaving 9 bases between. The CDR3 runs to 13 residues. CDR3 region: CASSKASSYEQYF. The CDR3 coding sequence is TGTGCCAGTAGCAAAGCGAGCTCCTACGAGCAGTACTTC.

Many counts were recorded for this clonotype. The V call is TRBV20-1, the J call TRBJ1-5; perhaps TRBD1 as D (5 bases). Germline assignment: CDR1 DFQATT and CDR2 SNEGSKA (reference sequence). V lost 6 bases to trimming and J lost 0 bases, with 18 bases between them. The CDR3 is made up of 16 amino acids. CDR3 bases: TGCAGTGCGACCGACGACAGATTAAATAGCAATCAGCCCCAGCATTTT. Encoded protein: CSATDDRLNSNQPQHF.

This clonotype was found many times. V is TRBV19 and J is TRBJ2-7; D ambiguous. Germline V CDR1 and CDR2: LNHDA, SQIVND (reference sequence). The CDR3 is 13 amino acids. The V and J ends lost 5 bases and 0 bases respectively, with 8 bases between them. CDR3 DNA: TGTGCCAGTAGTCGGGTATACTCCTACGAGCAGTACTTC. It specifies CASSRVYSYEQYF. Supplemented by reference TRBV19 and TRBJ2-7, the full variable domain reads DGGITQSPKYLFRKEGQNVTLSCEQNLNHDAMYWYRQDPGQGLRLIYYSQIVNDFQKGDIAEGYSVSREKKESFPLTVTSAQKNPTAFYLCASSRVYSYEQYFGPGTRLTVT.

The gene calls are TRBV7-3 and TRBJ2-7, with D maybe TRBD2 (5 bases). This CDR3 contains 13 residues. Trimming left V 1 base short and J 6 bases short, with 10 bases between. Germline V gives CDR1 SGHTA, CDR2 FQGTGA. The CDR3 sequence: CASSLKAAGEQYF. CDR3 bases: TGTGCCAGCAGCTTAAAAGCGGCCGGCGAGCAGTACTTC.

For the CDR3, the DNA is TGTGCCAGCAGCAGAAACACAGGGGCCTCTGGAAACACCATATATTTT. Translated: CASSRNTGASGNTIYF. The rearrangement uses TRBV7-3 and TRBJ1-3, with 7 nucleotides matching TRBD1. The germline CDR1 and CDR2 sequences are SGHTA and FQGTGA. Trimming at V came to 5 bases and at J to 0 bases, leaving 7 bases not matched to a gene. There are 16 residues in the CDR3.

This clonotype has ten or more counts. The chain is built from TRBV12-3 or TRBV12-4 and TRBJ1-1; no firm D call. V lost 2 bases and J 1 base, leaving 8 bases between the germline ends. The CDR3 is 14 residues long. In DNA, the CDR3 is TGTGCCAGCAGTTTATTCCAGGAGAACACTGAAGCTTTCTTT. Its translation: CASSLFQENTEAFF.

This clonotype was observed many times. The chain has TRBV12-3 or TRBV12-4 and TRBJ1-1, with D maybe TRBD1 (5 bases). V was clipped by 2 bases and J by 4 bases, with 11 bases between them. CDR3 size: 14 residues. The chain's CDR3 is CASSLRGRSTEAFF. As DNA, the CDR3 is TGTGCCAGCAGTTTACGGGGGAGGTCCACTGAAGCTTTCTTT.

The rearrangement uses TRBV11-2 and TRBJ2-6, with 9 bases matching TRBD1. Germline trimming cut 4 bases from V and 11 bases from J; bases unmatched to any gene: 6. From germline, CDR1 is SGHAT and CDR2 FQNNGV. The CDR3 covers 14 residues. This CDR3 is CASSSGTGTYVLTF. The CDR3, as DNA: TGTGCCAGCAGCTCCGGGACAGGGACTTACGTCCTGACTTTC. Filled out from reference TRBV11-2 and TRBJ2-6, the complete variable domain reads EAGVAQSPRYKIIEKRQSVAFWCNPISGHATLYWYQQILGQGPKLLIQFQNNGVVDDSQLPKDRFSAERLKGVDSTLKIQPAKLEDSAVYLCASSSGTGTYVLTFGAGSRLTVL.

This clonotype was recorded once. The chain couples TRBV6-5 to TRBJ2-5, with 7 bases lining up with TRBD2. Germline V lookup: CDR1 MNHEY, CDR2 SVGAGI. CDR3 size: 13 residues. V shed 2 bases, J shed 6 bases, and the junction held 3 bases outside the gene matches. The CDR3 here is CASSYGGGKTQYF. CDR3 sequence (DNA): TGTGCCAGCAGTTACGGGGGGGGGAAGACCCAGTACTTC.

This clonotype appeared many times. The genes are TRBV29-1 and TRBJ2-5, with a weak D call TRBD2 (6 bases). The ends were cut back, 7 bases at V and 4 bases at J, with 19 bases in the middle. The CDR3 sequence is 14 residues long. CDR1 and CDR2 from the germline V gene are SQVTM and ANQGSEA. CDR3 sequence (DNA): TGCAGCGGGGGACTCTGGGGGAGCTTAGAGACCCAGTACTTC. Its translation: CSGGLWGSLETQYF.

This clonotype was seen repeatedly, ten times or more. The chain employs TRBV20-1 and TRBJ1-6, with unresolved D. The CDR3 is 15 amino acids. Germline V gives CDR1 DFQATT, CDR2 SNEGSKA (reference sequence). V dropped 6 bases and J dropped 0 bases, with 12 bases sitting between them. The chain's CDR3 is CSAPFKSSYNSPLHF. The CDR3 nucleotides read TGCAGTGCCCCCTTTAAGAGCTCCTATAATTCACCCCTCCACTTT.

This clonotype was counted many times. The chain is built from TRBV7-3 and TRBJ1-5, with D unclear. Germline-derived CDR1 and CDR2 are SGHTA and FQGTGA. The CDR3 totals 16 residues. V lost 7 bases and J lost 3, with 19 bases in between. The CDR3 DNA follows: TGTGCCAGCACTTTGAGAGGCGAACTATTCAATCAGCCCCAGCATTTT. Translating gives CASTLRGELFNQPQHF.

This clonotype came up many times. The CDR3 reads CASSLVGGAEAFF. DNA for the CDR3: TGTGCCAGCAGCTTAGTCGGGGGAGCTGAAGCTTTCTTT. The J gene is TRBJ1-1, the V gene TRBV7-8; TRBD1 is a possible D gene (5 bases). CDR1 SGHVS and CDR2 FQNEAQ come from the germline V gene. The CDR3 spans 13 residues. With 1 base removed from V and 6 bases from J, the gap between germline ends came to 9 bases.

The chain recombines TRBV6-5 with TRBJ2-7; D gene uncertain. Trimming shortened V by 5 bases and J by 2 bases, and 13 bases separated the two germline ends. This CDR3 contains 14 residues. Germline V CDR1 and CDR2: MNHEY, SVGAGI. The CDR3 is CASSHRREPYEQYF. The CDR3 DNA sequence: TGTGCCAGCAGTCACAGAAGAGAGCCCTACGAGCAGTACTTC.

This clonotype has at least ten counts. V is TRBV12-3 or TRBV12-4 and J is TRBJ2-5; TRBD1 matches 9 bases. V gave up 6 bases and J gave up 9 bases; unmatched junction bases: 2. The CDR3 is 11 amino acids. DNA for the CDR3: TGTGCCAGCAGGGGGACAGGGTCCCAGTACTTC. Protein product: CASRGTGSQYF.

CDR3 loop: CASSQEFGKEEETQYF. In nucleotides, the CDR3 is TGCGCCAGCAGCCAAGAGTTCGGGAAGGAGGAAGAGACCCAGTACTTC. The chain employs TRBV4-1 and TRBJ2-5, with a possible D match to TRBD2 (5 bases). Germline CDR1 reads MGHRA; CDR2 reads YSYEKL. Trimming removed 0 bases at V and 3 bases at J, with 14 bases between. The CDR3 has 16 amino acids.